This paragraph covers one T cell receptor beta chain sequence. What it binds is not known. The study reverse transcribed the entire isolated RNA, so it sequenced expressed TCRB transcripts. TCRdb's table, derived via immunoSEQ multiplex PCR, lists solely in-frame clones and lacks some. The sample yields almost 350,000 clones, about 19% seen once. The record originates from a study of beta chain features in type 1 diabetes. Study-wide results and limits: Within the patient group, naive, central memory and Treg TCRB repertoires appeared more similar to each other than within healthy donors.

This CDR3 has 14 amino acids. The V gene's germline CDR1 is LNHNV and CDR2 YYDKDF (reference sequence). The chain couples TRBV15 to TRBJ2-5; 9 bases are a match to TRBD1. The DNA end is a closer match to TRBJ2-7, so the J assignment may be wrong. The sequence derives from a woman younger than 30 in good health. The sequenced sample was naive CD4+ T cells from blood. CDR3 nucleotide sequence: TGTGCCACCAGCAGGGGGGACAGGGTATACGAGCAGTACTTC. Its translation is CATSRGDRVYEQYF.